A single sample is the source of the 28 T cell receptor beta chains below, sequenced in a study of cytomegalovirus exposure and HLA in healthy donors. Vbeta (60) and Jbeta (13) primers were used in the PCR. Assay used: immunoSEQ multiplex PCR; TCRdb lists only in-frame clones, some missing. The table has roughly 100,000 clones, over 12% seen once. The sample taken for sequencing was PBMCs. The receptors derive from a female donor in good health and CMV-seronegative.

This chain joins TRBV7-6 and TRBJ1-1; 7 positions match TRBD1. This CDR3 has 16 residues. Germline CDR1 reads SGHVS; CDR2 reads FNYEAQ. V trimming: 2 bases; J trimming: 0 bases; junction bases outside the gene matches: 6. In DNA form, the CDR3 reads TGTGCCAGCAGCTTATTCGAACAGGGGTTGAACACTGAAGCTTTCTTT. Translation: CASSLFEQGLNTEAFF.

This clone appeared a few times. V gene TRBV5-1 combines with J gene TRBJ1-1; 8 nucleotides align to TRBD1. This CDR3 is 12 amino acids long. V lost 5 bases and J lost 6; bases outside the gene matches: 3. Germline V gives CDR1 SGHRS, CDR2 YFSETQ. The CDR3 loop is CASSDRGAEAFF. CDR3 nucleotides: TGCGCCAGCAGTGACAGGGGAGCTGAAGCTTTCTTT.

The chain's CDR3 is CASSLGLAGTNTGELFF. CDR3 DNA sequence: TGTGCCAGCAGCTTGGGACTAGCGGGGACGAACACCGGGGAGCTGTTTTTT. The chain is built from TRBV5-4 and TRBJ2-2; 11 nucleotides match TRBD2. The germline V gene has CDR1 SGHNT and CDR2 YYREEE (reference sequence). The CDR3 loop spans 17 amino acids. V dropped 0 bases and J dropped 0; count of bases not matched to a gene: 1.

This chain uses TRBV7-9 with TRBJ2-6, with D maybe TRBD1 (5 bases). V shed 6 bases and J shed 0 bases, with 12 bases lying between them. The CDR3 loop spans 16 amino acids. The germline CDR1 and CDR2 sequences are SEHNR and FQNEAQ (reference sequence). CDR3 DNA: TGTGCCAGCAGTCGTACAGGTGCCTCTGGGGCCAACGTCCTGACTTTC. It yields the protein CASSRTGASGANVLTF.

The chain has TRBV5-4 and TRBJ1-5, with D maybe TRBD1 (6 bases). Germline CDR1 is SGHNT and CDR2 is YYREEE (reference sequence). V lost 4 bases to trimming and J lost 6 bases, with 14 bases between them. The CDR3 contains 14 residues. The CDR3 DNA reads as TGTGCCAGCAGCCTAACAGGGAGCGGTCAGCCCCAGCATTTT. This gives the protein CASSLTGSGQPQHF.

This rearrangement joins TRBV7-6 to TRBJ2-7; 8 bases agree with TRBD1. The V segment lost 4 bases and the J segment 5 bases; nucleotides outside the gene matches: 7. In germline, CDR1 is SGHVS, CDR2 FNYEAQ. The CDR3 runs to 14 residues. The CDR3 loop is CASSYGQGTDEQYF. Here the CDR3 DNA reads TGTGCCAGCAGCTACGGACAGGGAACCGACGAGCAGTACTTC.

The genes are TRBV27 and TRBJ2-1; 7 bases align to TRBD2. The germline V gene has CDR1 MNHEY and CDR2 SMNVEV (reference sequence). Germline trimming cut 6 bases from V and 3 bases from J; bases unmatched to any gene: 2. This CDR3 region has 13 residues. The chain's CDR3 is CASSASGYNEQFF. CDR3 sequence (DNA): TGTGCCAGCAGCGCTAGCGGCTACAATGAGCAGTTCTTC.

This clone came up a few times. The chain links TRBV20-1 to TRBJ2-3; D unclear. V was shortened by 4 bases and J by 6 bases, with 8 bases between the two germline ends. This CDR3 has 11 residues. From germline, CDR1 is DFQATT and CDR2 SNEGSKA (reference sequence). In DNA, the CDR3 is TGCAGTGCTACAATTGGCGATACGCAGTATTTT. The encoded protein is CSATIGDTQYF.

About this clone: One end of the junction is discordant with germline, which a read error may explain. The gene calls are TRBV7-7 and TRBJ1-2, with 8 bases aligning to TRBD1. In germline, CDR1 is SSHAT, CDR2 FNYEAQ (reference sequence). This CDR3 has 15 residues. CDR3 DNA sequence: TGTGCTAGCAGCCCTCTCAGGGGGCCGACCTATGGCTACACCTTC. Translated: CASSPLRGPTYGYTF.

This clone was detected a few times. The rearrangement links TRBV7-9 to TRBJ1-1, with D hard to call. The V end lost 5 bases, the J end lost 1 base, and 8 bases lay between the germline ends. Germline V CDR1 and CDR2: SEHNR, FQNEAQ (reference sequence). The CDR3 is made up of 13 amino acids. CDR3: CASSILENTEAFF. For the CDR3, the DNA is TGTGCCAGCAGCATCCTAGAGAACACTGAAGCTTTCTTT.

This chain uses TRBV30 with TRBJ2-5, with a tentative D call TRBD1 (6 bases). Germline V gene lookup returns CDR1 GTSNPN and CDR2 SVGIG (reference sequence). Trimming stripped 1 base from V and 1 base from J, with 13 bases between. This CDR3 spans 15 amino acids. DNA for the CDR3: TGTGCCTGGAGTGCCCTGAGAGGGGGCCAAGAGACCCAGTACTTC. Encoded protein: CAWSALRGGQETQYF.

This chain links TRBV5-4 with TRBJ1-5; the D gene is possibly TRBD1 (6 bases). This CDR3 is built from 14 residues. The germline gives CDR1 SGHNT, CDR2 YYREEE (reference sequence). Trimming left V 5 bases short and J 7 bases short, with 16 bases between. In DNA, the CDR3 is TGTGCCAGCAGACATACCGGGACAAGGCAGCCCCAGCATTTT. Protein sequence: CASRHTGTRQPQHF.

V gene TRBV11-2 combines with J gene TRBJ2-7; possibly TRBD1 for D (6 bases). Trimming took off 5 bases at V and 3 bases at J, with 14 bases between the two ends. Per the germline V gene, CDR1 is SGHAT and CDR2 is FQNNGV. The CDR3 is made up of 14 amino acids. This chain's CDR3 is CASSVTGNFYEQYF. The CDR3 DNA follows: TGTGCCAGCAGCGTCACAGGGAACTTCTACGAGCAGTACTTC. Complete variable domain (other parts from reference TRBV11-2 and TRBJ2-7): EAGVAQSPRYKIIEKRQSVAFWCNPISGHATLYWYQQILGQGPKLLIQFQNNGVVDDSQLPKDRFSAERLKGVDSTLKIQPAKLEDSAVYLCASSVTGNFYEQYFGPGTRLTVT.

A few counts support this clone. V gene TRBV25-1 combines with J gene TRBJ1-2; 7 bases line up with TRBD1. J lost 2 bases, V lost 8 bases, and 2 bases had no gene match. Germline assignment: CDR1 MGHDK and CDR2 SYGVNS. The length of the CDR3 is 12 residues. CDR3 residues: CASETGNYGYTF. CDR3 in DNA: TGTGCCAGCGAGACAGGGAACTATGGCTACACCTTC.

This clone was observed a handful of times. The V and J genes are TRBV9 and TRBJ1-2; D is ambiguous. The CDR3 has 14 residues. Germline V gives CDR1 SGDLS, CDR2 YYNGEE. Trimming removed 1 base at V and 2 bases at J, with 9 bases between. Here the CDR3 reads CASSVRETNYGYTF. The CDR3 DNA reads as TGTGCCAGCAGCGTACGGGAGACAAACTATGGCTACACCTTC.

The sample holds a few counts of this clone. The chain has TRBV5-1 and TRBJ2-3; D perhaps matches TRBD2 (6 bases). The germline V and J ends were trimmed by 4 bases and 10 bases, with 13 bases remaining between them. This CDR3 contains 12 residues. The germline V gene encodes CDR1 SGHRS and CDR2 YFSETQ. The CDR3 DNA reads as TGCGCCAGCAGCCTTGCCCCGGGGGCGCAGTATTTT. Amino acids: CASSLAPGAQYF.

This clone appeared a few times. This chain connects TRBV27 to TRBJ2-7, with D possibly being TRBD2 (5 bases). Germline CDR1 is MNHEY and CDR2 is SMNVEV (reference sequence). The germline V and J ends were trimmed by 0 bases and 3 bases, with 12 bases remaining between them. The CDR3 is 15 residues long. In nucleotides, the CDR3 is TGTGCCAGCAGTTTATCGCCAGCGGCGGGCTACGAGCAGTACTTC. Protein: CASSLSPAAGYEQYF.

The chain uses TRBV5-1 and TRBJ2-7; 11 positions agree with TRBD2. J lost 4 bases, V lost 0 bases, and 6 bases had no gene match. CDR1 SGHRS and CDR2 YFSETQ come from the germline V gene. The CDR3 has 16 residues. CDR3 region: CASSLEVAGGIYEQYF. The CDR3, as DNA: TGCGCCAGCAGCTTGGAGGTAGCGGGAGGGATTTACGAGCAGTACTTC.

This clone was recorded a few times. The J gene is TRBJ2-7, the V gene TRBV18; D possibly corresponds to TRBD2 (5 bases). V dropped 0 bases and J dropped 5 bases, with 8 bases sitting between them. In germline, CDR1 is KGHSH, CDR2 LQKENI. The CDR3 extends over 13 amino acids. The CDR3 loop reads CASSPPGGDEQYF. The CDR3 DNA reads TGTGCCAGCTCACCACCTGGAGGTGACGAGCAGTACTTC.

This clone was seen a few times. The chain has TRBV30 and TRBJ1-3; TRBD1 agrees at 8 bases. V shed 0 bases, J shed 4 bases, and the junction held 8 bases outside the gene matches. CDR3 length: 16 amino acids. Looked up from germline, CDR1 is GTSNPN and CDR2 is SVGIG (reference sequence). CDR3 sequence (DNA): TGTGCCTGGAGTGTAGTCCAGGGGGCGCGCGGAAACACCATATATTTT. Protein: CAWSVVQGARGNTIYF. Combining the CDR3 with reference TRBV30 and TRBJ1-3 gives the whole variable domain SQTIHQWPATLVQPVGSPLSLECTVEGTSNPNLYWYRQAAGRGLQLLFYSVGIGQISSEVPQNLSASRPQDRQFILSSKKLLLSDSGFYLCAWSVVQGARGNTIYFGEGSWLTVV.

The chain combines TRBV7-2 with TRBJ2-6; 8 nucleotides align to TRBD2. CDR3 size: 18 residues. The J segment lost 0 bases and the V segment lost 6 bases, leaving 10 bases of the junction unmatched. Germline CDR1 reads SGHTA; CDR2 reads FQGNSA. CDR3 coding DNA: TGTGCCAGCAGACTAGTGTCCCTAGCGGGCTCTGGGGCCAACGTCCTGACTTTC. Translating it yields CASRLVSLAGSGANVLTF. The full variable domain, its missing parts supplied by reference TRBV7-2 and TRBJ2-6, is GAGVSQSPSNKVTEKGKDVELRCDPISGHTALYWYRQSLGQGLEFLIYFQGNSAPDKSGLPSDRFSAERTGGSVSTLTIQRTQQEDSAVYLCASRLVSLAGSGANVLTFGAGSRLTVL.

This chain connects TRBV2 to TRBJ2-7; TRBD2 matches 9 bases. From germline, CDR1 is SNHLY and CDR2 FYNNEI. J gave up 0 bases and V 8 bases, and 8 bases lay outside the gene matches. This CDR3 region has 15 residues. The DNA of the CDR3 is TGTGCCAGCGTGCTAGCGGGGCAAATCTCCTACGAGCAGTACTTC. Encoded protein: CASVLAGQISYEQYF. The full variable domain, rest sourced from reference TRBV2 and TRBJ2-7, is EPEVTQTPSHQVTQMGQEVILRCVPISNHLYFYWYRQILGQKVEFLVSFYNNEISEKSEIFDDQFSVERPDGSNFTLKIRSTKLEDSAMYFCASVLAGQISYEQYFGPGTRLTVT.

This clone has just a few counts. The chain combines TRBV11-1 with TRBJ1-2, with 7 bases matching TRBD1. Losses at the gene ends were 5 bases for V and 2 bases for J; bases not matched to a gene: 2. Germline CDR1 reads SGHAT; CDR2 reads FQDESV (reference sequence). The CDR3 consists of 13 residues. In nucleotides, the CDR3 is TGTGCCAGCAGCGAGACAGGGAACTATGGCTACACCTTC. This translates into CASSETGNYGYTF.

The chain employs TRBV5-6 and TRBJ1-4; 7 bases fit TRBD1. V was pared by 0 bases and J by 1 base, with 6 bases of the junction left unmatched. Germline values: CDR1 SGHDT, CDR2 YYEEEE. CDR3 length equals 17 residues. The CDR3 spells CASSLDRGAGTNEKLFF. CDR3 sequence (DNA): TGTGCCAGCAGCTTGGACAGGGGCGCAGGAACTAATGAAAAACTGTTTTTT.

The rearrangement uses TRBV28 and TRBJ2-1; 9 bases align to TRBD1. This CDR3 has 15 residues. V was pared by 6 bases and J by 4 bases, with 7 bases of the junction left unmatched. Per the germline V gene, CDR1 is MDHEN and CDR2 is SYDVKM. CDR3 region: CASSSTGGTYNEQFF. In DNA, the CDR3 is TGTGCCAGCAGCTCGACAGGGGGGACATACAATGAGCAGTTCTTC.

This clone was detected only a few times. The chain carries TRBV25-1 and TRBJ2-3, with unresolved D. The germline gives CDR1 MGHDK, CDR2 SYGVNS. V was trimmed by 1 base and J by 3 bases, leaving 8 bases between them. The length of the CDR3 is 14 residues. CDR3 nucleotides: TGTGCCAGCAGTGAATCGGGTGGGACAGATACGCAGTATTTT. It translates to CASSESGGTDTQYF.

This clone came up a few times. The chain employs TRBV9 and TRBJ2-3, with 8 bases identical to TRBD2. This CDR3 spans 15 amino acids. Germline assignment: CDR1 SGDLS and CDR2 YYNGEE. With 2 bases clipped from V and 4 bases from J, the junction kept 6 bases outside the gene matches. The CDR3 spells CASSVQAGVSDTQYF. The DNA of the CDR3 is TGTGCCAGCAGCGTCCAAGCGGGAGTTTCAGATACGCAGTATTTT.

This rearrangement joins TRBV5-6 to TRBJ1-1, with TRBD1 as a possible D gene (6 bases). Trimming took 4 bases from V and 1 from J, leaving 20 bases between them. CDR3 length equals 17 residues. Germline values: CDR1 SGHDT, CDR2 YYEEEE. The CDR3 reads CASSPIGPDSKNTEAFF. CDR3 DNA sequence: TGTGCCAGCAGCCCGATTGGACCGGACAGCAAGAACACTGAAGCTTTCTTT.